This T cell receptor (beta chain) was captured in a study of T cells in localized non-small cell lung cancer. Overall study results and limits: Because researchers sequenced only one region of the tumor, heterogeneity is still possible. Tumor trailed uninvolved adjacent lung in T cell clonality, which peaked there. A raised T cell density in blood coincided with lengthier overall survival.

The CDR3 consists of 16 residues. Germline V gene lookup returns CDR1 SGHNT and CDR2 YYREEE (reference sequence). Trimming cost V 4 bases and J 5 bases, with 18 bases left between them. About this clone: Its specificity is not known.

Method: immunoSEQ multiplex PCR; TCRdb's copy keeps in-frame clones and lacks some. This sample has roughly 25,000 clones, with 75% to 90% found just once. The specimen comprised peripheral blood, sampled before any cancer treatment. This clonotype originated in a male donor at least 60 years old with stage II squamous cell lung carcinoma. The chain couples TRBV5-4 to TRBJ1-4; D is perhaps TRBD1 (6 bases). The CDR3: CASSAPGQGLNEKLFF. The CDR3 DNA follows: TGTGCCAGCAGCGCGCCCGGGCAGGGGCTAAATGAAAAACTGTTTTTT.